A single sample gave rise to the 7 T cell receptor beta chains below, sequenced in a study of T cell clonality in common variable immunodeficiency. Here immunoSEQ multiplex PCR was the method, and the copy in TCRdb shows in-frame clones only, minus some. The data show roughly 51,000 clones, none appearing only once, with about 5.5% held by the ten largest. The sample comprised peripheral blood mononuclear cells. These receptors all come from a person aged 18-70 years in good health.

This clone was observed many times. Sequencing ends 3 residues short of the CDR3 end; the germline J gene provides the rest. The chain uses TRBV19 and TRBJ1-6; 8 nucleotides align to TRBD1. The CDR3 covers 16 residues. Germline CDR1 reads LNHDA; CDR2 reads SQIVND (reference sequence). V lost 5 bases, J lost 4 bases, and 7 bases stayed unmatched. The CDR3 reads CASSAERTGYNSPLHF. CDR3 bases read: TGTGCCAGTAGTGCCGAAAGGACAGGGTATAATTCACCC.

This clone was detected many times. The read is 3 residues too short to cover the CDR3 end, so that end is filled in from the germline J gene. The chain employs TRBV7-2 and TRBJ2-7; D unresolved. The CDR3 sequence is 14 residues long. Germline assignment: CDR1 SGHTA and CDR2 FQGNSA. Trimming removed 1 base from V and 1 base from J, with 8 bases in between. The CDR3 spells CASSLGRQSYEQYF. CDR3 bases read: TGTGCCAGCAGCTTAGGAAGACAATCCTACGAG. The full variable domain, its missing parts supplied by reference TRBV7-2 and TRBJ2-7, is GAGVSQSPSNKVTEKGKDVELRCDPISGHTALYWYRQSLGQGLEFLIYFQGNSAPDKSGLPSDRFSAERTGGSVSTLTIQRTQQEDSAVYLCASSLGRQSYEQYFGPGTRLTVT.

Only a few counts were recorded for this clone. Read coverage stops 3 residues before the CDR3 terminus; the germline J gene supplies the remainder. V and J are TRBV2 and TRBJ2-6, with TRBD1 identical over 10 bases. V was clipped by 11 bases and J by 0 bases; unmatched bases: 7. CDR1 and CDR2 from the germline V gene are SNHLY and FYNNEI. The CDR3 runs 16 residues. CDR3 DNA (partial): TGTGCCGGTAACCGGGACAGGGGCTCTGGGGCCAACGTC. It specifies CAGNRDRGSGANV. The entire CDR3 protein is CAGNRDRGSGANVLTF.

There are many counts of this clone. The read comes to an end 3 residues before the CDR3 does, leaving the germline J gene to fill in the end. The chain uses TRBV25-1 and TRBJ2-1, with 7 nucleotides matching TRBD1. The trim removed 2 bases at V and 6 bases at J, leaving 7 bases unmatched. The CDR3 covers 15 residues. CDR1 is MGHDK, CDR2 SYGVNS, per germline. CDR3 in amino acids: CASSEPDRAGNEQFF. The CDR3 DNA, read in part, is TGTGCCAGCAGTGAACCCGACAGGGCAGGCAATGAG.

This clone was observed at least ten times. Coverage ceases 3 residues before the CDR3 finishes, and the germline J gene fills in the end. The V gene is TRBV5-1, the J gene TRBJ1-4; D unresolved. Germline V gene lookup returns CDR1 SGHRS and CDR2 YFSETQ. This CDR3 contains 16 residues. Between the trimmed V and J ends, which lost 2 bases and 10 bases, there was a span of 21 bases. The DNA read from the CDR3 is TGCGCCAGCAGCTTAGAGAGGGCCCACCTGGCGGGAAAA. It specifies CASSLERAHLAGK. The whole CDR3 sequence is CASSLERAHLAGKLFF.

The sample holds many counts of this clone. The read terminates 3 residues ahead of where the CDR3 ends, so the germline J gene completes it. This chain links TRBV10-3 with TRBJ2-7; possible D gene TRBD1, 5 bases. This CDR3 has 12 amino acids. V lost 3 bases and J lost 4, with 7 bases in between. Germline V gene lookup returns CDR1 ENHRY and CDR2 SYGVKD. The sequenced CDR3 bases are TGTGCCATCAGTGATAAGGGGTACGAG. Amino acids: CAISDKGYE. In full, the CDR3 is CAISDKGYEQYF.

The sample holds many counts of this clone. The read ends 3 residues shy of where the CDR3 ends; the end is completed using the germline J gene. This chain connects TRBV5-1 to TRBJ2-5; a possible D gene is TRBD1 (5 bases). CDR1 and CDR2 (germline): SGHRS, YFSETQ. The V end lost 3 bases, the J end lost 4 bases, and 16 bases lay between the germline ends. CDR3 length: 15 residues. Partial CDR3 DNA: TGCGCCAGCAGCTCTTTACCGCTTCAGGGAGAGACC. This gives the protein CASSSLPLQGET. The full CDR3 is CASSSLPLQGETQYF.